Each of the 9 T cell receptor beta chains below was sequenced from the same sample in a study of T-cell reconstitution after alpha-beta-depleted transplantation in children. It was with unique molecular identifiers that the TCRbeta library was prepared. Each CDR3 protein is one row after TCRdb ran MiXCR on the PCR reads. This sample has around 110,000 distinct CDR3 sequences, with 10% to 13% found just once. The sequencing used PBMCs, collected before TCRalphabeta/CD19-depleted stem cell transplant. Receptors originate from a boy aged 2 to 10 with acute lymphoblastic leukemia, due to receive a stem cell transplant.

The J gene is TRBJ2-4, the V gene TRBV25-1; the D gene is possibly TRBD2 (6 bases). V was shortened by 5 bases and J by 0 bases, with 17 bases between the two germline ends. Germline values: CDR1 MGHDK, CDR2 SYGVNS. This CDR3 spans 17 amino acids. The CDR3 coding sequence is TGTGCCAGCAGTCGCGGTGGAGGGCTTGTAGCCAAAAACATTCAGTACTTC. It specifies CASSRGGGLVAKNIQYF.

This clonotype has a count of ten or more. The CDR3 region has the DNA TGTGCCAGCAGCTTAGATTCGGATACTGAAGCTTTCTTT. Its translation: CASSLDSDTEAFF. The V gene is TRBV11-2, the J gene TRBJ1-1; D is uncertain. Germline V lookup: CDR1 SGHAT, CDR2 FQNNGV. Trimming left V 0 bases short and J 5 bases short, with 7 bases between. This CDR3 contains 13 residues.

The gene calls are TRBV12-3 or TRBV12-4 and TRBJ2-3; D not certain. The CDR3 covers 17 residues. Trimming left V 0 bases short and J 2 bases short, with 15 bases between. The CDR3 sequence: CASSLAGGGLHTDTQYF. In DNA form, the CDR3 reads TGTGCCAGCAGTTTAGCTGGTGGCGGTCTTCACACAGATACGCAGTATTTT.

This clonotype has just a few counts. V gene TRBV27 combines with J gene TRBJ1-2, with D unclear. V lost 0 bases to trimming and J lost 8 bases, with 13 bases between them. Germline loops: CDR1 MNHEY, CDR2 SMNVEV (reference sequence). This CDR3 spans 14 amino acids. CDR3 protein: CASSLSSVPRGYTF. The CDR3 DNA sequence: TGTGCCAGCAGTTTATCGAGTGTTCCGAGGGGCTACACCTTC.

This chain joins TRBV28 and TRBJ2-7, with 9 bases matching TRBD2. Germline assignment: CDR1 MDHEN and CDR2 SYDVKM. The CDR3 totals 15 residues. The ends lost 6 bases at V and 7 bases at J; junction bases unmatched: 13. The CDR3 protein is CASSTKAGGPGEQYF. For the CDR3, the DNA is TGTGCCAGCAGCACGAAGGCGGGAGGGCCGGGTGAGCAGTACTTC. Supplemented by reference TRBV28 and TRBJ2-7, the full variable domain reads DVKVTQSSRYLVKRTGEKVFLECVQDMDHENMFWYRQDPGLGLRLIYFSYDVKMKEKGDIPEGYSVSREKKERFSLILESASTNQTSMYLCASSTKAGGPGEQYFGPGTRLTVT.

V and J are TRBV10-2 and TRBJ2-3, with D perhaps matching TRBD1 (6 bases). The germline V and J ends were trimmed by 10 bases and 6 bases, with 14 bases remaining between them. Germline assignment: CDR1 WSHSY and CDR2 SAAADI. The CDR3 contains 12 residues. The CDR3 protein is CATLQGSDTQYF. The CDR3 region has the DNA TGCGCCACCCTCCAGGGGTCTGATACGCAGTATTTT.

This clonotype was observed a few times. The chain combines TRBV11-1 with TRBJ2-6, with D unresolved. CDR1 is SGHAT, CDR2 FQDESV, per germline (reference sequence). This CDR3 has 16 amino acids. V shed 1 base and J shed 0 bases, with 7 bases lying between them. The CDR3 region is CASSLGWNSGANVLTF. Written as DNA, the CDR3 is TGTGCCAGCAGCTTAGGATGGAACTCTGGGGCCAACGTCCTGACTTTC.

In DNA, the CDR3 is TGTGCCATCAGGGGGACAGGGGGTGCTGATACGCAGTATTTT. It encodes CAIRGTGGADTQYF. The chain employs TRBV10-3 and TRBJ2-3; 11 bases agree with TRBD1. The CDR3 runs 14 residues. CDR1 and CDR2 (germline): ENHRY, SYGVKD. The V gene end was trimmed by 6 bases and the J gene end by 6 bases; junction bases not matched to a gene: 5.

This clonotype was detected many times. The CDR3 coding sequence is TGTGCCAGCAGTTTAACCCACACCGGGGAGCTGTTTTTT. Translated, it gives CASSLTHTGELFF. The V and J genes are TRBV12-3 or TRBV12-4 and TRBJ2-2; D is ambiguous. V was shortened by 2 bases and J by 3 bases, with 4 bases between the two germline ends. This CDR3 is built from 13 residues.